The present T cell receptor (beta chain) was sequenced within a study of CD8 T cells in Susac syndrome. Reverse transcription used about 0.45 to 1 ug RNA and random hexamers. The amplification used immunoSEQ multiplex PCR on TCR beta CDR3; it spanned 54 Vbeta and 13 Jbeta. Via MiXCR, TCRdb re-called the immunoSEQ multiplex PCR reads, giving one row per CDR3 protein. The table shows 180,000 or so distinct CDR3 sequences, with about 95% occurring only once. The clonotype comes from a human donor with multiple sclerosis. The sequenced material came from CD4+ T cells from PBMCs.

CDR3 sequence (DNA): TGTGCCAGCACTACAGGGAGCTCCTACGAGCAGTACTTC. Residues: CASTTGSSYEQYF. V is TRBV11-1 and J is TRBJ2-7; D perhaps matches TRBD1 (6 bases). CDR3 length: 13 residues. V was shortened by 7 bases and J by 0 bases, with 10 bases between the two germline ends. Germline V gene sequence: CDR1 SGHAT, CDR2 FQDESV (reference sequence).